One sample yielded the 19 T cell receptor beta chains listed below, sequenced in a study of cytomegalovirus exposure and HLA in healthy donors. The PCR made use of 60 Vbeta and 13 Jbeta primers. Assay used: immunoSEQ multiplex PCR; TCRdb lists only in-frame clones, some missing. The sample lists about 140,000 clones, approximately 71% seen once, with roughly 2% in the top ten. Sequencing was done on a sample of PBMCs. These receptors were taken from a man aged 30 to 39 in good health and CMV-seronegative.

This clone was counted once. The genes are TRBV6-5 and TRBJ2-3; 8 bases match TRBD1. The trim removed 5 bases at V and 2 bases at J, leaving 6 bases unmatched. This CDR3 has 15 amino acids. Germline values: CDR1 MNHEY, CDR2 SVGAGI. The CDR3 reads CASSPGQGATDTQYF. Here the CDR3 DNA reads TGTGCCAGCAGTCCCGGACAGGGCGCCACAGATACGCAGTATTTT.

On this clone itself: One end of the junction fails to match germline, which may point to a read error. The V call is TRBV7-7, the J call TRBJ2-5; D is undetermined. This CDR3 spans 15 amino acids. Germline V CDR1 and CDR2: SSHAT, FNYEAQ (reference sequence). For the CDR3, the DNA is TGTGCTAGCAGCTTAGTCGGTACAGATGGCGAGACCCAGTACTTC. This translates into CASSLVGTDGETQYF.

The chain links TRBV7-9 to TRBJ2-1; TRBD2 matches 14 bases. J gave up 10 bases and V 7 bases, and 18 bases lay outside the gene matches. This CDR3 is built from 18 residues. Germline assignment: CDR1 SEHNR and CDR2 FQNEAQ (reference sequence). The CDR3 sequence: CASNIQGGTSGSNLEQFF. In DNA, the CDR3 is TGTGCCAGCAACATACAGGGGGGGACTAGCGGGAGTAACCTCGAGCAGTTCTTC. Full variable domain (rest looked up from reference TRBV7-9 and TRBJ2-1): DTGVSQNPRHKITKRGQNVTFRCDPISEHNRLYWYRQTLGQGPEFLTYFQNEAQLEKSRLLSDRFSAERPKGSFSTLEIQRTEQGDSAMYLCASNIQGGTSGSNLEQFFGPGTRLTVL.

CDR3 sequence reads: CSVGRGRIQPQHF. In DNA, the CDR3 is TGCAGCGTTGGCAGGGGAAGAATTCAGCCCCAGCATTTT. The rearrangement links TRBV29-1 to TRBJ1-5; D possibly corresponds to TRBD1 (6 bases). There are 13 residues in the CDR3. Trimming cost V 4 bases and J 6 bases, with 13 bases left between them. CDR1 and CDR2 (germline): SQVTM, ANQGSEA.

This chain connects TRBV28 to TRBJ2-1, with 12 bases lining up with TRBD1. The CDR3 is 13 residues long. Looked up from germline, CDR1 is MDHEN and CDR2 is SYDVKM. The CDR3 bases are TGTGCTGTGGGACAGGGGGCCCCCAATGAGCAGTTCTTC. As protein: CAVGQGAPNEQFF.

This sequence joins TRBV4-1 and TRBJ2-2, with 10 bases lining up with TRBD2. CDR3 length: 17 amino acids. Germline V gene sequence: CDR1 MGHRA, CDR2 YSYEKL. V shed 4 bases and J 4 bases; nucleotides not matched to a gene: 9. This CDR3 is CASSLRTSGGPTGELFF. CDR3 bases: TGCGCCAGCAGCCTCAGGACTAGCGGAGGACCCACCGGGGAGCTGTTTTTT.

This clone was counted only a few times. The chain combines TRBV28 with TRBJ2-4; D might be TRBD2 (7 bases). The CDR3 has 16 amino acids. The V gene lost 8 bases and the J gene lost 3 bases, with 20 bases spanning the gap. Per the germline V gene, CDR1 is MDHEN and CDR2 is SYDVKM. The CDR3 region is CASLKKGGLVKNIQYF. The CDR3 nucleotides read TGTGCCAGCCTAAAAAAGGGGGGGCTTGTCAAAAACATTCAGTACTTC.

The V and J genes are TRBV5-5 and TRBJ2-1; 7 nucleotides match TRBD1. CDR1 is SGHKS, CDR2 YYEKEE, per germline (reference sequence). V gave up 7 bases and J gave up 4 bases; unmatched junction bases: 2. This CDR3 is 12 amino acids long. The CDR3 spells CASEQGYNEQFF. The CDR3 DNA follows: TGTGCCAGCGAACAGGGGTACAATGAGCAGTTCTTC.

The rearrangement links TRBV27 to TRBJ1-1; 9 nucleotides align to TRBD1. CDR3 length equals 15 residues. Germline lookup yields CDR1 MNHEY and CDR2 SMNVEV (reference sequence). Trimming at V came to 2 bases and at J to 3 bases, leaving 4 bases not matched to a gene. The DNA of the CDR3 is TGTGCCAGCAGTTTACGGGACAGGGTTTACACTGAAGCTTTCTTT. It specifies CASSLRDRVYTEAFF.

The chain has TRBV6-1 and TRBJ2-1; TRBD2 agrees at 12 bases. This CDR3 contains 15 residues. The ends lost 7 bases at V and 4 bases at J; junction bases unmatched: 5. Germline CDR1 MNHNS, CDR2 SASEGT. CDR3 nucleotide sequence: TGTGCCAGCAAACTGACTAGCGGGAGATACAATGAGCAGTTCTTC. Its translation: CASKLTSGRYNEQFF.

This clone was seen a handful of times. The CDR3 spells CASSHAGYEQYF. Written as DNA, the CDR3 is TGTGCCAGCAGCCACGCAGGCTACGAGCAGTACTTC. The V and J genes are TRBV6-6 and TRBJ2-7; no reliable D call. Germline CDR1 reads MNHNY; CDR2 reads SVGAGI (reference sequence). V shed 6 bases and J shed 3 bases, with 9 bases lying between them. The CDR3 runs to 12 residues.

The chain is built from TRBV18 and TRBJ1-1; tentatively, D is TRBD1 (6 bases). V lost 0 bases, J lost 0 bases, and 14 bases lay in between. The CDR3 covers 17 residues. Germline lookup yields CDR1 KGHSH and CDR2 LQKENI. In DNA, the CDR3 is TGTGCCAGCTCACCACCGGAGGCAGGGGCAGTGAACACTGAAGCTTTCTTT. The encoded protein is CASSPPEAGAVNTEAFF. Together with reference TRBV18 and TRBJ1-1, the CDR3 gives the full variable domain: NAGVMQNPRHLVRRRGQEARLRCSPMKGHSHVYWYRQLPEEGLKFMVYLQKENIIDESGMPKERFSAEFPKEGPSILRIQQVVRGDSAAYFCASSPPEAGAVNTEAFFGQGTRLTVV.

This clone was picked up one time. The CDR3 reads CASSLSTGDEQYF. The DNA of the CDR3 is TGTGCCAGCAGCTTATCGACAGGGGACGAGCAGTACTTC. This chain links TRBV13 with TRBJ2-5; TRBD1 matches 8 bases. The J call may not be correct, given that the DNA end is closer to TRBJ2-7. This CDR3 is 13 amino acids long. In germline, CDR1 is PRHDT, CDR2 FYEKMQ (reference sequence).

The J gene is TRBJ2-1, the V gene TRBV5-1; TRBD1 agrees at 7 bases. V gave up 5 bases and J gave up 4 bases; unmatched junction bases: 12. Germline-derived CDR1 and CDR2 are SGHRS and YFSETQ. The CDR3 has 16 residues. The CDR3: CASSPPSGQAYNEQFF. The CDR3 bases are TGCGCCAGCAGTCCCCCATCCGGACAGGCGTACAATGAGCAGTTCTTC.

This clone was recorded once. The CDR3 here is CASSQGTSGQADTQYF. The CDR3 DNA reads TGTGCCAGCAGCCAAGGCACTAGCGGCCAGGCAGATACGCAGTATTTT. The chain has TRBV4-2 and TRBJ2-3; 8 nucleotides agree with TRBD2. CDR1 LGHNA and CDR2 YNFKEQ come from the germline V gene. The CDR3 length is 16 residues. Trimming removed 1 base from V and 4 bases from J; junction bases left unmatched: 7.

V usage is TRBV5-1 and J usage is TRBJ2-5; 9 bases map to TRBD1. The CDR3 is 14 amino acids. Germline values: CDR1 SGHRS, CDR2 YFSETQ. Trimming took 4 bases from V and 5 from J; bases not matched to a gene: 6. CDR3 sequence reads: CASSPGQGMETQYF. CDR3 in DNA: TGCGCCAGCAGCCCCGGACAGGGGATGGAGACCCAGTACTTC.

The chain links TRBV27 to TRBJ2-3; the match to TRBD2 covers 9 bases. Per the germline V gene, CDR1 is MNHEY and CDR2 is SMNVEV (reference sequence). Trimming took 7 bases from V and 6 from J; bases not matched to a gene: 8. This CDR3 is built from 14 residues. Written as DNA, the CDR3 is TGTGCCAGCAACCATCCTAGCGGGGCGGATACGCAGTATTTT. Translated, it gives CASNHPSGADTQYF.

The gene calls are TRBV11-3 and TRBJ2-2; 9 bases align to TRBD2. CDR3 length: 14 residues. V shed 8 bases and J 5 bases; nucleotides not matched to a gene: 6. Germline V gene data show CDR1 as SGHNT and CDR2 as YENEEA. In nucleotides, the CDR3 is TGTGCCAGCTCAGCGGGAGGATGGACCGGGGAGCTGTTTTTT. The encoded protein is CASSAGGWTGELFF.

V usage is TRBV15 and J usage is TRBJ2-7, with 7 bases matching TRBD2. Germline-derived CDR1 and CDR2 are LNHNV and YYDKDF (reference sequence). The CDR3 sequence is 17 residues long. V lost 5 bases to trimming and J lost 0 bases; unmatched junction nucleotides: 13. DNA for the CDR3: TGTGCCACCAGCCAGAGTCGAAGCGGGATTAGCTCCTACGAGCAGTACTTC. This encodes CATSQSRSGISSYEQYF.